One and the same sample provided the 11 T cell receptor beta chains below, sequenced in a study of a mutant IDH1 vaccine in newly diagnosed glioma. This sample's time point: week 5, during vaccination. The vaccine gave 300 ug of a 20-mer mutant IDH1 peptide subcutaneously per dose. These receptors are not linked to any known antigen. Profiled with immunoSEQ multiplex PCR; TCRdb holds only in-frame clones, not every one. This table has about 58,000 clones, around 84% appearing once. The sequenced sample was PBMCs, obtained from a glioma patient whose treatment included an IDH1 peptide vaccine. These receptors all stem from a woman aged 45-59 years with glioma.

The chain couples TRBV7-2 to TRBJ1-5, with a weak D call TRBD1 (6 bases). The germline gives CDR1 SGHTA, CDR2 FQGNSA. Trimming removed 5 bases from V and 4 bases from J, with 12 bases in between. This CDR3 contains 14 residues. This CDR3 is CASSSRGGNQPQHF. In DNA form, the CDR3 reads TGTGCCAGCAGCAGCAGGGGCGGTAATCAGCCCCAGCATTTT.

The V call is TRBV6-1, the J call TRBJ1-2; 9 nucleotides agree with TRBD1. The CDR3 runs 16 residues. CDR1 and CDR2 (germline): MNHNS, SASEGT. V lost 4 bases, J lost 4 bases, and 10 bases stayed unmatched. CDR3 nucleotides: TGTGCCAGCAGTGCAAGGACAGGGGATAGCGGCTATGGCTACACCTTC. Encoded protein: CASSARTGDSGYGYTF.

The gene calls are TRBV6-5 and TRBJ1-6; unclear D gene. V lost 2 bases and J 9 bases, leaving 8 bases between the germline ends. The CDR3 loop spans 13 amino acids. Germline loops: CDR1 MNHEY, CDR2 SVGAGI. DNA of the CDR3: TGTGCCAGCAGTTACCAAAGACCTTCACCCCTCCACTTT. Encoded protein: CASSYQRPSPLHF.

The chain uses TRBV19 and TRBJ2-2; either TRBD1 or TRBD2 may supply D (5 bases each). The germline V and J ends were trimmed by 4 bases and 2 bases, with 11 bases remaining between them. From germline, CDR1 is LNHDA and CDR2 SQIVND (reference sequence). The CDR3 has 15 amino acids. The CDR3 DNA sequence: TGTGCCAGTAGTACCTGGGACGGAAACACCGGGGAGCTGTTTTTT. It yields the protein CASSTWDGNTGELFF.

This clone has a handful of counts. The chain carries TRBV7-6 and TRBJ1-6; 7 positions match TRBD1. The CDR3 is 14 residues long. Germline V lookup: CDR1 SGHVS, CDR2 FNYEAQ. Losses at the gene ends were 2 bases for V and 7 bases for J; bases not matched to a gene: 2. CDR3 sequence: CASSLPGGNSPLHF. CDR3 DNA: TGTGCCAGCAGCTTACCAGGGGGAAATTCACCCCTCCACTTT.

The rearrangement joins TRBV7-9 to TRBJ1-2; 7 positions agree with TRBD1. Germline V gene data show CDR1 as SEHNR and CDR2 as FQNEAQ (reference sequence). The length of the CDR3 is 15 residues. The V and J ends lost 3 bases and 8 bases, in that order; junction bases with no gene match: 12. The CDR3, as DNA: TGTGCCAGCAGCTTCGAACAACAGGGGACGGGGGGCTACACCTTC. Amino acids: CASSFEQQGTGGYTF. The full variable domain, rest sourced from reference TRBV7-9 and TRBJ1-2, is DTGVSQNPRHKITKRGQNVTFRCDPISEHNRLYWYRQTLGQGPEFLTYFQNEAQLEKSRLLSDRFSAERPKGSFSTLEIQRTEQGDSAMYLCASSFEQQGTGGYTFGSGTRLTVV.

The chain is built from TRBV6-4 and TRBJ1-6; D is uncertain. Per germline, CDR1 MRHNA and CDR2 SNTAGT. The CDR3 contains 13 residues. The V and J ends lost 2 bases and 4 bases respectively, with 3 bases between them. The CDR3 sequence is CASSDLYNSPLHF. In DNA form, the CDR3 reads TGTGCCAGCAGTGACCTGTATAATTCACCCCTCCACTTT.

This clone was seen a handful of times. The chain is built from TRBV18 and TRBJ1-2; D uncertain. The CDR3 is 12 amino acids. V was pared by 6 bases and J by 5 bases, with 10 bases between. CDR1 and CDR2 from the germline V gene are KGHSH and LQKENI. CDR3 in amino acids: CASSPEGYGYTF. As DNA, the CDR3 is TGTGCCAGCTCCCCAGAGGGTTATGGCTACACCTTC.

This clone showed up just a few times. V and J are TRBV7-6 and TRBJ1-4; 8 nucleotides align to TRBD1. With 5 bases clipped from V and 7 bases from J, the junction kept 6 bases outside the gene matches. Germline V gene sequence: CDR1 SGHVS, CDR2 FNYEAQ. The CDR3 covers 14 residues. In DNA, the CDR3 is TGTGCCAGCAGCGTAACAGGGGGAAGTGAAAAACTGTTTTTT. Its protein is CASSVTGGSEKLFF.

This clone was seen a single time. This chain uses TRBV7-9 with TRBJ1-1, with TRBD1 matching over 7 bases. Germline V CDR1 and CDR2: SEHNR, FQNEAQ (reference sequence). CDR3 size: 11 residues. J lost 4 bases, V lost 11 bases, and 4 bases had no gene match. This CDR3 reads CAGTGATEAFF. DNA of the CDR3: TGTGCCGGAACAGGGGCCACTGAAGCTTTCTTT.

The chain joins TRBV10-2 to TRBJ1-4; D not certain. Trimming removed 4 bases at V and 5 bases at J, with 5 bases between. Per the germline V gene, CDR1 is WSHSY and CDR2 is SAAADI. The CDR3 spans 12 residues. CDR3 loop: CASSVLNEKLFF. CDR3 sequence (DNA): TGCGCCAGCAGTGTCCTAAATGAAAAACTGTTTTTT.